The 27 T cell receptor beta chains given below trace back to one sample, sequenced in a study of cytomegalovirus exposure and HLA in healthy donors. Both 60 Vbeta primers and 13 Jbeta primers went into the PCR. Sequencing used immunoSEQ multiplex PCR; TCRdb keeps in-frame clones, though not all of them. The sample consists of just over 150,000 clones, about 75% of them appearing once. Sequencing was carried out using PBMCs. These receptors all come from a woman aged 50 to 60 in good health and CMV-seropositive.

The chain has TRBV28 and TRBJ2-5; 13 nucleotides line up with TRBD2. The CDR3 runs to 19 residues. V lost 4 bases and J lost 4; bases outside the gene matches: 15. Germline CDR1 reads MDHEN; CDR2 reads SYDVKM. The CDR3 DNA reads TGTGCCAGCAGTTCTACGTCGGGACTAGCGGGGATGGTGGCAGAGACCCAGTACTTC. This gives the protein CASSSTSGLAGMVAETQYF.

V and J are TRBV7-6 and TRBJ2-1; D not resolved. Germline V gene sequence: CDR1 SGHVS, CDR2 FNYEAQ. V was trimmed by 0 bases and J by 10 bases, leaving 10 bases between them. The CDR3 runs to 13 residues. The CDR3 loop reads CASSLAPLAEQFF. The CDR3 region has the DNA TGTGCCAGCAGCTTAGCCCCCCTCGCGGAGCAGTTCTTC.

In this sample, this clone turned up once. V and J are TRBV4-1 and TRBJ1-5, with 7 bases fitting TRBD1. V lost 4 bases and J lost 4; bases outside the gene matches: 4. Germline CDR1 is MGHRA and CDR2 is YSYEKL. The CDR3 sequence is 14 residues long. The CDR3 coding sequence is TGCGCCAGCAGCCCCCAGGGGGGAAATCAGCCCCAGCATTTT. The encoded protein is CASSPQGGNQPQHF.

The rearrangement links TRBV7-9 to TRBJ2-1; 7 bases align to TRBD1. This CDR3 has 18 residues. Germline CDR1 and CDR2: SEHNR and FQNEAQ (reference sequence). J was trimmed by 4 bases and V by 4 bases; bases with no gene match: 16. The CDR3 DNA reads TGTGCCAGCAGCTCCTCTAGAAGATCGGGACAGCCTTACAATGAGCAGTTCTTC. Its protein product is CASSSSRRSGQPYNEQFF.

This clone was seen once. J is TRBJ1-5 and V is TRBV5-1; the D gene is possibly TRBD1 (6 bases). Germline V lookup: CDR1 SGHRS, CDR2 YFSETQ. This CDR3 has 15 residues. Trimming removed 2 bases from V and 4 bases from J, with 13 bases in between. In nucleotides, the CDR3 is TGCGCCAGCAGCTTTCTTCCGGACAGTAATCAGCCCCAGCATTTT. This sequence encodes CASSFLPDSNQPQHF. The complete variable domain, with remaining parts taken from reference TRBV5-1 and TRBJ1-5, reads KAGVTQTPRYLIKTRGQQVTLSCSPISGHRSVSWYQQTPGQGLQFLFEYFSETQRNKGNFPGRFSGRQFSNSRSEMNVSTLELGDSALYLCASSFLPDSNQPQHFGDGTRLSIL.

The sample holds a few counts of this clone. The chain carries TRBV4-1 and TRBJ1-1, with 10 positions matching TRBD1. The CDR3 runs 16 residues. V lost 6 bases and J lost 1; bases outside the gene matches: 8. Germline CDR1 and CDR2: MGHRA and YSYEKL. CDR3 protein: CASRARTGGRNTEAFF. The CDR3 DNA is TGCGCCAGCAGGGCACGGACAGGGGGGCGGAACACTGAAGCTTTCTTT.

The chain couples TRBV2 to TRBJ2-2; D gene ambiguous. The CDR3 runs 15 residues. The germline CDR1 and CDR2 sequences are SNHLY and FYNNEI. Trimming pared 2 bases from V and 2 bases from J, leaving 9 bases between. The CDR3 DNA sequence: TGTGCCAGCAGTGAAATACAGCTAAACACCGGGGAGCTGTTTTTT. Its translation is CASSEIQLNTGELFF.

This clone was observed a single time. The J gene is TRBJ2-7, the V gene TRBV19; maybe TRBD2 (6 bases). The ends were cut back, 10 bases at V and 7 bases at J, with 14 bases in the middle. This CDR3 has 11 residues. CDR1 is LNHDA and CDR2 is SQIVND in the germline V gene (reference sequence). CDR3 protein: CATRAGGEQYF. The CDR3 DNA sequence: TGTGCCACCCGCGCAGGAGGGGAGCAGTACTTC. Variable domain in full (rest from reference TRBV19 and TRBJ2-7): DGGITQSPKYLFRKEGQNVTLSCEQNLNHDAMYWYRQDPGQGLRLIYYSQIVNDFQKGDIAEGYSVSREKKESFPLTVTSAQKNPTAFYLCATRAGGEQYFGPGTRLTVT.

In DNA form, the CDR3 reads TGTGCCAGCAGTGAACAGGGGCTCTTTGAGCAGTACTTC. It encodes CASSEQGLFEQYF. This chain links TRBV6-1 with TRBJ2-7; a weak D match, TRBD1 (6 bases). The V gene lost 2 bases and the J gene lost 7 bases, with 12 bases spanning the gap. This CDR3 is 13 amino acids long. Germline CDR1 reads MNHNS; CDR2 reads SASEGT.

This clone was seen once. The CDR3 region has the DNA TGCGCCAGCAGGAATCCGGGACAGAGCTATGGCTACACCTTC. Translated: CASRNPGQSYGYTF. The genes are TRBV23-1 and TRBJ1-2; 7 bases line up with TRBD1. TRBV23-1 is designated an ORF whose function remains uncertain. The ends lost 6 bases at V and 4 bases at J; junction bases unmatched: 8. The CDR3 covers 14 residues.

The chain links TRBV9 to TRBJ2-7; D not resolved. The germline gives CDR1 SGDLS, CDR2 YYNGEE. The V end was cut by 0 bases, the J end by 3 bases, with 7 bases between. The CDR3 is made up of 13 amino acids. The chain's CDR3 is CASSVVPSYEQYF. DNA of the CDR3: TGTGCCAGCAGCGTAGTGCCTAGCTACGAGCAGTACTTC.

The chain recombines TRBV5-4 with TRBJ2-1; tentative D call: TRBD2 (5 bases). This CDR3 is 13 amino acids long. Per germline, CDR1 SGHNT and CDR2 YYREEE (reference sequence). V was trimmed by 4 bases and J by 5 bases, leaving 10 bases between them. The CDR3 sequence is CASSRGSNNEQFF. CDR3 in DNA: TGTGCCAGCAGCCGAGGGTCTAACAATGAGCAGTTCTTC. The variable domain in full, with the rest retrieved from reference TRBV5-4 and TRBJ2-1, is ETGVTQSPTHLIKTRGQQVTLRCSSQSGHNTVSWYQQALGQGPQFIFQYYREEENGRGNFPPRFSGLQFPNYSSELNVNALELDDSALYLCASSRGSNNEQFFGPGTRLTVL.

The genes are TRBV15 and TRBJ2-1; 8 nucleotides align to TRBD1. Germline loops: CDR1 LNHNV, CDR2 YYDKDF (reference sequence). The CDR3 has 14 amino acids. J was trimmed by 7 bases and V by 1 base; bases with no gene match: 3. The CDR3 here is CATSRGDRMNEQFF. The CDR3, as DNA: TGTGCCACCAGCAGAGGGGACAGGATGAATGAGCAGTTCTTC. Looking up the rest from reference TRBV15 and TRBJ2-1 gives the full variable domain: DAMVIQNPRYQVTQFGKPVTLSCSQTLNHNVMYWYQQKSSQAPKLLFHYYDKDFNNEADTPDNFQSRRPNTSFCFLDIRSPGLGDTAMYLCATSRGDRMNEQFFGPGTRLTVL.

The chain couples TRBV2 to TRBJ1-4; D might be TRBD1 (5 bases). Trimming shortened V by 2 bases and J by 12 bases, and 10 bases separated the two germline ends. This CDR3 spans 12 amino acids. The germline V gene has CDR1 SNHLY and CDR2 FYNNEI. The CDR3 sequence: CASSETGVQLFF. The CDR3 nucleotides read TGTGCCAGCAGTGAAACAGGCGTGCAACTGTTTTTT.

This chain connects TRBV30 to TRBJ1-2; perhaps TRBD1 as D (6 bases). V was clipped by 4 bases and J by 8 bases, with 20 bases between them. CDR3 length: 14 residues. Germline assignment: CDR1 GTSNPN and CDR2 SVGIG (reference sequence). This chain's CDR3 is CAWTWKGGLGGYTF. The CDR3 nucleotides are TGTGCCTGGACCTGGAAGGGGGGGCTAGGGGGCTACACCTTC.

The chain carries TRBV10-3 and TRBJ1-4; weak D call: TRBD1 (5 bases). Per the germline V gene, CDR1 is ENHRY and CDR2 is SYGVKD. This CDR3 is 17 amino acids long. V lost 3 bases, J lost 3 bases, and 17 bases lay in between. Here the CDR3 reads CAISEEQVGGPNEKLFF. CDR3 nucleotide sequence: TGTGCCATCAGTGAAGAACAGGTGGGCGGTCCTAATGAAAAACTGTTTTTT.

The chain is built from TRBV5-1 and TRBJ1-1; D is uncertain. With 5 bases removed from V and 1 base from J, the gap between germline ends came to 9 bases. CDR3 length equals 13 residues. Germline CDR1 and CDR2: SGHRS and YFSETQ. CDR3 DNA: TGCGCCAGCAGAATGAGGGAGAACACTGAAGCTTTCTTT. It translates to CASRMRENTEAFF.

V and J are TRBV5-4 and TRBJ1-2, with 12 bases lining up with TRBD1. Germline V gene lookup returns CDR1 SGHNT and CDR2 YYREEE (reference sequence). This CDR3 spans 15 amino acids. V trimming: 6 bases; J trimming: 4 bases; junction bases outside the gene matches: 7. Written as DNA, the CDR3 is TGTGCCAGCAATATAGGGACAGGGGGCAGCTATGGCTACACCTTC. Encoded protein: CASNIGTGGSYGYTF.

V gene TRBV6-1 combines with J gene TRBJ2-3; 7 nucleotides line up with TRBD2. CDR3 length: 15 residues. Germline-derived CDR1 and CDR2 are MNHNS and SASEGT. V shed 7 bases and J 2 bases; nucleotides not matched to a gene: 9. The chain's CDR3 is CASTPRGDNTDTQYF. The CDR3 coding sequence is TGTGCCAGCACCCCCCGGGGGGATAACACAGATACGCAGTATTTT.

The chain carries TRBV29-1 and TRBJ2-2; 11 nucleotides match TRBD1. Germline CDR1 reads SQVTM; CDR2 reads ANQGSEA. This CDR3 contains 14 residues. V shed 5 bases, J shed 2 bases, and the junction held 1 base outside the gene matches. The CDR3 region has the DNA TGCAGCGTTTGGACAGGGGGCAACACCGGGGAGCTGTTTTTT. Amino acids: CSVWTGGNTGELFF.

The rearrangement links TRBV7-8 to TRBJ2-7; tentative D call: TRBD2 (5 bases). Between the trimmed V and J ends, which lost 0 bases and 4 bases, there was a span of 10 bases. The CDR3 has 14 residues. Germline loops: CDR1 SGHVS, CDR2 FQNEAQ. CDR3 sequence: CASSLASTGYEQYF. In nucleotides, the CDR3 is TGTGCCAGCAGCTTAGCGTCCACGGGGTACGAGCAGTACTTC.

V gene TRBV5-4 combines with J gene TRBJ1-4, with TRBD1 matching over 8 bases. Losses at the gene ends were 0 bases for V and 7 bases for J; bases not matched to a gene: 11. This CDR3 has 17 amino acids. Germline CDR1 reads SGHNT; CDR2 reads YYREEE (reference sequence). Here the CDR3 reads CASSLAEAGGIGEKLFF. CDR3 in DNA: TGTGCCAGCAGCTTGGCCGAGGCAGGGGGCATTGGTGAAAAACTGTTTTTT.

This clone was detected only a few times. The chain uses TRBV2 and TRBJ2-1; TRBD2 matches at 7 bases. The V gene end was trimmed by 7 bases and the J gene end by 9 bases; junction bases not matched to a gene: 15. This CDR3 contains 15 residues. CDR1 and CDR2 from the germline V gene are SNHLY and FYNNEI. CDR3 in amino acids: CASTSSAGAIGEQFF. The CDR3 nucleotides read TGTGCCAGCACATCGTCTGCGGGAGCGATTGGTGAGCAGTTCTTC.

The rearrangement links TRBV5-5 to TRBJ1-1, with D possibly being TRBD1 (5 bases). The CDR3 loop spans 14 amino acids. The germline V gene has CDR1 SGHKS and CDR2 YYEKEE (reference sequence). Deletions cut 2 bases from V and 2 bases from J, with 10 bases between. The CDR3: CASSLGHGNTEAFF. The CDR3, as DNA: TGTGCCAGCAGCTTAGGACACGGAAACACTGAAGCTTTCTTT.

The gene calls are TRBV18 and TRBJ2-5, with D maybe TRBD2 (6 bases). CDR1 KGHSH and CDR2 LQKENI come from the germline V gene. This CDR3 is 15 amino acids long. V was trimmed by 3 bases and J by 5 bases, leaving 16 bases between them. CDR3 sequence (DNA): TGTGCCAGCTCACCGGGGAGCTGGAGGGTGGAGACCCAGTACTTC. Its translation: CASSPGSWRVETQYF.

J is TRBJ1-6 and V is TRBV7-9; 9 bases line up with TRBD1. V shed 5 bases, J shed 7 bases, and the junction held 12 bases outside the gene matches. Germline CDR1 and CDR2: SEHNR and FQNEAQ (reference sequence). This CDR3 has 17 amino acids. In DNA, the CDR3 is TGTGCCAGCAGCCCAACCCTTACAGGGGGCAGGAATTCACCCCTCCACTTT. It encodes CASSPTLTGGRNSPLHF.

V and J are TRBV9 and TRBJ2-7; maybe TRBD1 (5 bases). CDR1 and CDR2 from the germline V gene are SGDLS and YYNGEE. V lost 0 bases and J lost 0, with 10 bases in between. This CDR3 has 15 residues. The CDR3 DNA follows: TGTGCCAGCAGCGTAGGTGGGGCATTCTCCTACGAGCAGTACTTC. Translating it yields CASSVGGAFSYEQYF.